The next 2 T cell receptor beta chains were all read from a single sample in a study of blood T cell repertoires in COVID-19. Here immunoSEQ multiplex PCR was the method, and the copy in TCRdb shows in-frame clones only, minus some. The sample carries fewer than 450,000 clones, more than 75% recorded once. Sequencing was done on a sample of PBMCs or T cells enriched from blood (not recorded which). These receptor sequences come from a woman aged 18-35 years who had recovered from COVID-19.

This chain joins TRBV9 and TRBJ2-1, with 9 bases fitting TRBD1. CDR1 SGDLS and CDR2 YYNGEE come from the germline V gene. The V and J ends lost 5 bases and 6 bases, in that order; junction bases with no gene match: 6. The CDR3 consists of 14 residues. The DNA for the CDR3 is TGTGCCAGCAGTGGACAGGGGATGGTCAATGAGCAGTTCTTC. Its translation is CASSGQGMVNEQFF.

The chain employs TRBV2 and TRBJ1-4; 9 bases agree with TRBD1. With V trimmed by 6 bases and J by 5 bases, 10 bases remained unmatched. The CDR3 has 16 residues. Looked up from germline, CDR1 is SNHLY and CDR2 is FYNNEI. CDR3 region: CASSASLGQGNEKLFF. For the CDR3, the DNA is TGTGCCAGCAGCGCTTCGCTCGGACAGGGGAATGAAAAACTGTTTTTT.